This T cell receptor beta chain stems from a study of T cell responses to AZD1222 COVID-19 vaccine. Study-level points and caveats: Unmutated variant regions reportedly attract nearly half of all spike-specific TCRs. The number of AZD1222 recipients seropositive at baseline was only six. In all cases, repertoires were sampled only after the peak T cell response.

The method was immunoSEQ multiplex PCR; TCRdb's version includes in-frame clones alone and lacks a portion of them. This sample has 150,000 to 200,000 clones, with around 88% found just once. Details on this clone: Its antigen is not known.

CDR1 and CDR2 (germline): SGHRS, YFSETQ. CDR3 length equals 14 residues. The junction had 3 bases not matched to a gene; V was cut back by 3 bases and J by 4 bases. Pooling covered second doses at about 4 or about 12 weeks. Specimen: peripheral blood, collected 28 days after the second AZD1222 dose. The chain carries TRBV5-1 and TRBJ1-5; 8 nucleotides match TRBD1. This clonotype was sampled from an adult who received the AZD1222 COVID-19 vaccine. The CDR3 nucleotides are TGCGCCAGCAGCTCGGGACAGGATAATCAGCCCCAGCATTTT. Its protein is CASSSGQDNQPQHF.